Shown below are 29 T cell receptor beta chains from a single sample sequenced in a study of early T cells in non-severe SARS-CoV-2 infection. TCRdb redid the calling of the 5' RACE reads with MiXCR, one entry per CDR3 protein. The sample consists of about 28,000 distinct CDR3 sequences, about 4.9% of them appearing once. The material sequenced was whole blood, taken at baseline. These receptors were taken from an adult who was a healthcare worker with PCR-confirmed SARS-CoV-2 infection or an uninfected control (not recorded which).

Ten or more counts support this clonotype. The chain employs TRBV29-1 and TRBJ2-5; the D is unclear. CDR3 length: 11 amino acids. The V and J ends lost 2 bases and 6 bases respectively, with 7 bases between them. Per the germline V gene, CDR1 is SQVTM and CDR2 is ANQGSEA. The CDR3 sequence is CSVEIKKTQYF. The CDR3 DNA is TGCAGCGTTGAAATTAAGAAGACCCAGTACTTC.

This clonotype was seen ten or more times. Germline is not matched at one junction end, which may reflect a read error. CDR3 in amino acids: CASTLGGPNAEAFF. The CDR3 bases are TGCGCCAGCACCCTTGGTGGCCCGAACGCTGAAGCTTTCTTT. The chain combines TRBV5-1 with TRBJ1-1; D is unclear. Germline CDR1 reads SGHRS; CDR2 reads YFSETQ. CDR3 length: 14 residues. Looking up the rest from reference TRBV5-1 and TRBJ1-1 gives the full variable domain: KAGVTQTPRYLIKTRGQQVTLSCSPISGHRSVSWYQQTPGQGLQFLFEYFSETQRNKGNFPGRFSGRQFSNSRSEMNVSTLELGDSALYLCASTLGGPNAEAFFGQGTRLTVV.

This clonotype was seen ten or more times. The gene calls are TRBV4-2 and TRBJ2-1; tentative D call: TRBD2 (6 bases). Trimming took 0 bases from V and 4 from J, leaving 13 bases between them. Germline V gene sequence: CDR1 LGHNA, CDR2 YNFKEQ. This CDR3 comprises 16 residues. The DNA for the CDR3 is TGTGCCAGCAGCCAAGAGTCGCGGGGACGTTACAATGAGCAGTTCTTC. Residues: CASSQESRGRYNEQFF.

This clonotype was found many times. The J gene is TRBJ1-2, the V gene TRBV12-3 or TRBV12-4; weak D call: TRBD1 (5 bases). The germline V and J ends were trimmed by 6 bases and 5 bases, with 13 bases remaining between them. This CDR3 has 13 residues. The CDR3, as DNA: TGTGCCAGCAGCCCTGGGGGGTATTATGGCTACACCTTC. Protein: CASSPGGYYGYTF.

The table lists this clonotype with many counts. CDR3 coding DNA: TGCGCCAGCAGCTGGTATCTTACTAGCGAGAGCTCCTACAATGAGCAGTTCTTC. As protein: CASSWYLTSESSYNEQFF. V gene TRBV5-1 combines with J gene TRBJ2-1; 7 bases are a match to TRBD2. CDR3 length equals 18 residues. Germline CDR1 SGHRS, CDR2 YFSETQ. The trim removed 3 bases at V and 0 bases at J, leaving 12 bases unmatched.

In its sample, this clonotype was seen many times. This chain uses TRBV18 with TRBJ1-5; 9 positions match TRBD1. Germline CDR1 reads KGHSH; CDR2 reads LQKENI. The CDR3 contains 16 residues. J gave up 5 bases and V 2 bases, and 7 bases lay outside the gene matches. The CDR3 DNA follows: TGTGCCAGCTCACCAGAGGGACAGGGAAATCATCAGCCCCAGCATTTT. This encodes CASSPEGQGNHQPQHF. Complete variable domain (other parts from reference TRBV18 and TRBJ1-5): NAGVMQNPRHLVRRRGQEARLRCSPMKGHSHVYWYRQLPEEGLKFMVYLQKENIIDESGMPKERFSAEFPKEGPSILRIQQVVRGDSAAYFCASSPEGQGNHQPQHFGDGTRLSIL.

This clonotype was detected ten times or more. The J gene is TRBJ1-1, the V gene TRBV4-2, with D hard to call. V was trimmed by 4 bases and J by 5 bases, leaving 11 bases between them. This CDR3 is built from 13 residues. The germline gives CDR1 LGHNA, CDR2 YNFKEQ. The CDR3 DNA reads TGTGCCAGCAGCCCGTACGAGAAAACTGAAGCTTTCTTT. This encodes CASSPYEKTEAFF.

This chain uses TRBV2 with TRBJ1-2; tentatively, D is TRBD1 (5 bases). The length of the CDR3 is 15 residues. Germline CDR1 reads SNHLY; CDR2 reads FYNNEI. Trimming stripped 6 bases from V and 0 bases from J, with 14 bases between. The CDR3 DNA reads TGTGCCAGCAGGTTCGGGACGTCAGCTAACTATGGCTACACCTTC. This codes for CASRFGTSANYGYTF.

This clonotype is judged medium-sized. This chain uses TRBV11-3 with TRBJ1-1; D remains unclear. Trimming removed 0 bases at V and 3 bases at J, with 11 bases between. This CDR3 contains 15 residues. CDR1 is SGHNT and CDR2 is YENEEA in the germline V gene. The CDR3 loop reads CASSLDPGSYTEAFF. The CDR3 DNA reads TGTGCCAGCAGCTTAGATCCGGGTAGCTACACTGAAGCTTTCTTT.

Many counts were recorded for this clonotype. This chain connects TRBV5-1 to TRBJ1-4, with a possible D match to TRBD1 (5 bases). Per the germline V gene, CDR1 is SGHRS and CDR2 is YFSETQ. The ends were cut back, 0 bases at V and 5 bases at J, with 14 bases in the middle. This CDR3 has 16 amino acids. Written as DNA, the CDR3 is TGCGCCAGCAGCTTGGCTACGACAGCCCTGAATGAAAAACTGTTTTTT. It codes for CASSLATTALNEKLFF.

The table lists this clonotype with many counts. The gene calls are TRBV2 and TRBJ1-2; no reliable D call. This CDR3 has 13 residues. The ends were cut back, 0 bases at V and 8 bases at J, with 10 bases in the middle. Germline CDR1 is SNHLY and CDR2 is FYNNEI. This CDR3 is CASSEAELRGYTF. In DNA, the CDR3 is TGTGCCAGCAGTGAAGCGGAGTTGCGGGGCTACACCTTC.

This clonotype was counted many times. The V gene is TRBV19, the J gene TRBJ2-5; D is possibly TRBD1 (5 bases). This CDR3 is 12 amino acids long. Trimming took 4 bases from V and 5 from J, leaving 8 bases between them. Germline V gives CDR1 LNHDA, CDR2 SQIVND (reference sequence). CDR3 nucleotide sequence: TGTGCCAGTAGTACAGGGTTTGAGACCCAGTACTTC. Translating gives CASSTGFETQYF.

This clonotype was recorded many times. This rearrangement joins TRBV6-2 or TRBV6-3 to TRBJ2-5; weak D call: TRBD2 (6 bases). The CDR3 runs 16 residues. Trimming left V 6 bases short and J 3 bases short, with 20 bases between. Germline V gives CDR1 MNHEY, CDR2 SVGEGT. CDR3 DNA sequence: TGTGCCAGCAGCTCTCCCTCCGGGACTTCAAAAGAGACCCAGTACTTC. Translating gives CASSSPSGTSKETQYF.

This clonotype was detected ten times or more. The chain employs TRBV6-1 and TRBJ2-7; D call uncertain. This CDR3 spans 13 amino acids. Deletions cut 4 bases from V and 3 bases from J, with 10 bases between. The V gene's germline CDR1 is MNHNS and CDR2 SASEGT. As DNA, the CDR3 is TGTGCCAGCAGTGTAGGGTTCGACTACGAGCAGTACTTC. This gives the protein CASSVGFDYEQYF.

This clonotype showed up many times. The chain has TRBV9 and TRBJ2-2; D is possibly TRBD1 (5 bases). Germline CDR1 SGDLS, CDR2 YYNGEE. This CDR3 region has 15 residues. V was trimmed by 3 bases and J by 0 bases, leaving 9 bases between them. CDR3 amino acids: CASSERGPNTGELFF. DNA for the CDR3: TGTGCCAGCAGCGAAAGGGGTCCGAACACCGGGGAGCTGTTTTTT.

Many counts were recorded for this clonotype. The rearrangement links TRBV7-3 to TRBJ2-2; 9 bases agree with TRBD1. The CDR3 contains 14 residues. Germline V CDR1 and CDR2: SGHTA, FQGTGA. J lost 0 bases, V lost 10 bases, and 3 bases had no gene match. CDR3 amino acids: CATGTGSNTGELFF. The DNA of the CDR3 is TGTGCCACCGGGACAGGGTCGAACACCGGGGAGCTGTTTTTT.

In this sample, this clonotype turned up many times. V and J are TRBV10-3 and TRBJ2-6; 7 bases line up with TRBD1. Per the germline V gene, CDR1 is ENHRY and CDR2 is SYGVKD. The CDR3 has 19 residues. The ends lost 3 bases at V and 0 bases at J; junction bases unmatched: 11. DNA for the CDR3: TGTGCCATCAGTGACCCGACAGGGATTACCCCCTCTGGGGCCAACGTCCTGACTTTC. The encoded protein is CAISDPTGITPSGANVLTF.

The sample holds many counts of this clonotype. The chain joins TRBV11-3 to TRBJ1-1; TRBD1 might be the D (5 bases). The length of the CDR3 is 13 residues. Per the germline V gene, CDR1 is SGHNT and CDR2 is YENEEA. Trimming removed 4 bases from V and 6 bases from J, with 12 bases in between. CDR3 nucleotide sequence: TGTGCCAGCAGCTGGGGGATAAAGGCTGAAGCTTTCTTT. The encoded protein is CASSWGIKAEAFF. The entire variable domain, with the rest obtained from reference TRBV11-3 and TRBJ1-1, is as follows: EAGVVQSPRYKIIEKKQPVAFWCNPISGHNTLYWYLQNLGQGPELLIRYENEEAVDDSQLPKDRFSAERLKGVDSTLKIQPAELGDSAVYLCASSWGIKAEAFFGQGTRLTVV.

Ten or more counts support this clonotype. The chain employs TRBV28 and TRBJ1-5; 9 nucleotides agree with TRBD1. CDR3 length: 14 amino acids. The J segment lost 6 bases and the V segment lost 5 bases, leaving 5 bases of the junction unmatched. The germline CDR1 and CDR2 sequences are MDHEN and SYDVKM. The CDR3 sequence: CASSPTGGSQPQHF. Here the CDR3 DNA reads TGTGCCAGCAGTCCCACAGGGGGCAGTCAGCCCCAGCATTTT. Combining the CDR3 with reference TRBV28 and TRBJ1-5 gives the whole variable domain DVKVTQSSRYLVKRTGEKVFLECVQDMDHENMFWYRQDPGLGLRLIYFSYDVKMKEKGDIPEGYSVSREKKERFSLILESASTNQTSMYLCASSPTGGSQPQHFGDGTRLSIL.

The table lists this clonotype with many counts. This chain connects TRBV7-9 to TRBJ2-3; the D gene is possibly TRBD2 (5 bases). Trimming pared 1 base from V and 3 bases from J, leaving 5 bases between. CDR3 size: 13 residues. Germline lookup yields CDR1 SEHNR and CDR2 FQNEAQ (reference sequence). The CDR3 sequence is CASSLGGTDTQYF. The CDR3 DNA reads as TGTGCCAGCAGCTTAGGCGGGACAGATACGCAGTATTTT.

This clonotype was counted ten times or more. This chain uses TRBV29-1 with TRBJ2-1; perhaps TRBD2 as D (6 bases). The CDR3 loop spans 11 amino acids. Trimming pared 5 bases from V and 9 bases from J, leaving 11 bases between. Germline loops: CDR1 SQVTM, CDR2 ANQGSEA. The CDR3 is CSVTSKTEQFF. CDR3 DNA: TGCAGCGTTACTAGCAAAACTGAGCAGTTCTTC.

This clonotype showed up many times. The chain uses TRBV2 and TRBJ2-7; D possibly matches TRBD1 or TRBD2 (5 bases each). The V end lost 2 bases, the J end lost 3 bases, and 11 bases lay between the germline ends. CDR1 and CDR2 from the germline V gene are SNHLY and FYNNEI. The CDR3 sequence is 14 residues long. This chain's CDR3 is CASSESTGGYEQYF. The CDR3 DNA reads as TGTGCCAGCAGTGAATCAACAGGAGGCTACGAGCAGTACTTC.

This clonotype was counted at least ten times. The rearrangement links TRBV27 to TRBJ1-6; TRBD1 might be the D (6 bases). The length of the CDR3 is 16 residues. With 5 bases removed from V and 3 bases from J, the gap between germline ends came to 14 bases. Looked up from germline, CDR1 is MNHEY and CDR2 is SMNVEV (reference sequence). Here the CDR3 reads CASSPSLQGYNSPLHF. The DNA of the CDR3 is TGTGCCAGCAGTCCATCCCTACAGGGCTATAATTCACCCCTCCACTTT.

In this sample, this clonotype is medium-sized (0.01 to 0.1%). J is TRBJ1-1 and V is TRBV20-1; D is ambiguous. The CDR3 consists of 15 residues. Germline V gene data show CDR1 as DFQATT and CDR2 as SNEGSKA (reference sequence). V was trimmed by 0 bases and J by 1 base, leaving 12 bases between them. The CDR3 protein is CSARDPRSGNTEAFF. In DNA form, the CDR3 reads TGCAGTGCTAGAGATCCCAGAAGTGGGAACACTGAAGCTTTCTTT.

Concerning this clonotype: This may be a read error: a much more frequent sequence differs by one nucleotide. This rearrangement joins TRBV5-8 to TRBJ1-2, with a weak D call TRBD1 (5 bases). The CDR3 has 16 amino acids. Germline lookup yields CDR1 SGHTS and CDR2 YDEGEE. Here the CDR3 DNA reads TGTGTCAGCAGCTTGGATGGCCTGACAGAAACCTATGGCTACACCTTC. Protein product: CVSSLDGLTETYGYTF. The whole variable domain, filled in from reference TRBV5-8 and TRBJ1-2, reads EAGVTQSPTHLIKTRGQQATLRCSPISGHTSVYWYQQALGLGLQFLLWYDEGEERNRGNFPPRFSGRQFPNYSSELNVNALELEDSALYLCVSSLDGLTETYGYTFGSGTRLTVV.

This clonotype appeared many times. The chain recombines TRBV7-6 with TRBJ2-1, with TRBD2 matching 11 bases. Looked up from germline, CDR1 is SGHVS and CDR2 is FNYEAQ. The CDR3 runs to 18 residues. The trim removed 1 base at V and 0 bases at J, leaving 5 bases unmatched. CDR3 protein: CASSLGVTSGASYNEQFF. In nucleotides, the CDR3 is TGTGCCAGCAGCTTAGGGGTGACTAGCGGGGCCTCCTACAATGAGCAGTTCTTC. The variable domain in full, completed from reference TRBV7-6 and TRBJ2-1, reads GAGVSQSPRYKVTKRGQDVALRCDPISGHVSLYWYRQALGQGPEFLTYFNYEAQQDKSGLPNDRFSAERPEGSISTLTIQRTEQRDSAMYRCASSLGVTSGASYNEQFFGPGTRLTVL.

V and J are TRBV18 and TRBJ2-6; no reliable D call. The CDR3 covers 16 residues. The ends were cut back, 3 bases at V and 2 bases at J, with 11 bases in the middle. Germline-derived CDR1 and CDR2 are KGHSH and LQKENI. The CDR3 loop is CASSPAPLAGANVLTF. DNA for the CDR3: TGTGCCAGCTCACCCGCTCCCCTTGCTGGGGCCAACGTCCTGACTTTC.

The chain combines TRBV27 with TRBJ2-2, with D possibly being TRBD1 (6 bases). This CDR3 contains 15 residues. V was pared by 0 bases and J by 4 bases, with 9 bases between. The V gene's germline CDR1 is MNHEY and CDR2 SMNVEV (reference sequence). CDR3 region: CASSLSRGGTGELFF. CDR3 DNA sequence: TGTGCCAGCAGTTTATCGCGAGGGGGCACCGGGGAGCTGTTTTTT.

At least ten counts were recorded for this clonotype. The rearrangement uses TRBV7-9 and TRBJ2-3, with 10 bases aligning to TRBD2. Germline CDR1 and CDR2: SEHNR and FQNEAQ (reference sequence). Losses at the gene ends were 8 bases for V and 5 bases for J; bases not matched to a gene: 7. The CDR3 is made up of 14 amino acids. The CDR3 DNA reads as TGTGCCAGCGGCCTAGCGGGAGTCGGAGATACGCAGTATTTT. This sequence encodes CASGLAGVGDTQYF.